This TCR beta chain was sequenced for a study of blood T cell repertoires in COVID-19. Across the study: Material from acute and convalescent COVID-19 was sourced from the United States, Italy and Spain. Sources were T cells, B-cell-depleted T cells, or PBMCs; the material itself was cDNA or gDNA.

CDR3 length equals 22 residues. Germline CDR1 SGHVS, CDR2 FQNEAQ. Between the trimmed V and J ends, which lost 2 bases and 3 bases, there was a span of 31 bases. Seattle enrolled patients during active infection and tracked them longitudinally. Authors' methods: Quantification of nucleated cells was approximated via reference gene primer amplification. Produced via immunoSEQ multiplex PCR; TCRdb's table is partial and in-frame only. V and J calls and clone size are copied from that table; D and trimming were computed from the DNA. This sample has about 140,000 clones, with 84% found just once. The specimen was peripheral blood. This TCR came from a man aged 30 to 45 with COVID-19, enrolled during active disease. This chain uses TRBV7-8 with TRBJ2-2, with D possibly TRBD2 on 6 matching bases. The CDR3 sequence is CASSLRRVVGRSLGTHTGELFF. In DNA form, the CDR3 reads TGTGCCAGCAGCTTACGGCGCGTCGTAGGGAGGAGTCTCGGGACGCACACCGGGGAGCTGTTTTTT.